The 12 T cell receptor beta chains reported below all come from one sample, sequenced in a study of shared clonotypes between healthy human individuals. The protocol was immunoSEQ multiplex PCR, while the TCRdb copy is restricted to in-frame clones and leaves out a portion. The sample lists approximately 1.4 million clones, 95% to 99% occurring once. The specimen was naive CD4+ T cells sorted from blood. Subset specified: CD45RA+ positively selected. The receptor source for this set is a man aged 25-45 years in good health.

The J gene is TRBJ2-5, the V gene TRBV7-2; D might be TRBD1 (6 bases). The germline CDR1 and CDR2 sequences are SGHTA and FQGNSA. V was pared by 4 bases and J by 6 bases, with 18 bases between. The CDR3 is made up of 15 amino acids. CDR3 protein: CASSSTGTSKQTQYF. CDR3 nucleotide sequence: TGTGCCAGCAGCTCCACAGGGACATCGAAGCAGACCCAGTACTTC.

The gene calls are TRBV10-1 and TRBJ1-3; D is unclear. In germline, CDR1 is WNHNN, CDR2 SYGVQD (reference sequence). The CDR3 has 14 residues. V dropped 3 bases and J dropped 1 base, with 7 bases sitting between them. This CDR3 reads CASSDSGSGNTIYF. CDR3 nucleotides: TGCGCCAGCAGTGATTCGGGTTCTGGAAACACCATATATTTT.

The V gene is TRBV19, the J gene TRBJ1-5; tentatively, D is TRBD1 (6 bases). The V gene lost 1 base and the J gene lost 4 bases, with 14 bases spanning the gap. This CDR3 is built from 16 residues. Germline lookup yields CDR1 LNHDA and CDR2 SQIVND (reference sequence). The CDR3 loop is CASSIVEGRGNQPQHF. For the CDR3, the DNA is TGTGCCAGTAGTATAGTAGAGGGCAGGGGAAATCAGCCCCAGCATTTT.

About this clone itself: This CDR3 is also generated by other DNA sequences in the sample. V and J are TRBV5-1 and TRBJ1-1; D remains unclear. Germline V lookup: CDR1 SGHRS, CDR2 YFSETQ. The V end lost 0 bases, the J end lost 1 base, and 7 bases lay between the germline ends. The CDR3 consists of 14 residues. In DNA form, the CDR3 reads TGCGCCAGCAGCTTGGACGGCAGGAACACTGAAGCTTTCTTT. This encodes CASSLDGRNTEAFF.

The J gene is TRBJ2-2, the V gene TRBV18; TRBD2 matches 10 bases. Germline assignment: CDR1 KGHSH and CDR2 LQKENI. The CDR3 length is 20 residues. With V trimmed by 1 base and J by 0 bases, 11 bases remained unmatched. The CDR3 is CASSPRRMTSGSANTGELFF. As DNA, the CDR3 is TGTGCCAGCTCACCACGTCGTATGACTAGCGGGTCCGCGAACACCGGGGAGCTGTTTTTT.

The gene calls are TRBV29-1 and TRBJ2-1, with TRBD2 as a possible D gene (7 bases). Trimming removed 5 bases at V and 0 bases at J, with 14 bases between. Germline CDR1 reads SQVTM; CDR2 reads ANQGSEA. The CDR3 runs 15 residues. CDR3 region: CSVRGGADSYNEQFF. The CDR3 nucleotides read TGCAGCGTTAGAGGGGGGGCGGACTCCTACAATGAGCAGTTCTTC.

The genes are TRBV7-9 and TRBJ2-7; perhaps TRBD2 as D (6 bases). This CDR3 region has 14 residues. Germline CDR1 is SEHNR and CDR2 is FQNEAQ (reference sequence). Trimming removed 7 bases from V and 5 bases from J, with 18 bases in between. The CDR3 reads CASNLGTYGDEQYF. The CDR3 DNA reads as TGTGCCAGCAACCTTGGGACTTATGGGGACGAGCAGTACTTC.

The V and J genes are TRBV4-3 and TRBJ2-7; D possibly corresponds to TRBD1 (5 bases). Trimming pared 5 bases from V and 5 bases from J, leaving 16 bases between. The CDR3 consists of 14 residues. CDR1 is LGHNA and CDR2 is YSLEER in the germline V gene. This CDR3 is CASSVLPGFHEQYF. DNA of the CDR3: TGCGCCAGCAGCGTGCTCCCAGGGTTCCACGAGCAGTACTTC.

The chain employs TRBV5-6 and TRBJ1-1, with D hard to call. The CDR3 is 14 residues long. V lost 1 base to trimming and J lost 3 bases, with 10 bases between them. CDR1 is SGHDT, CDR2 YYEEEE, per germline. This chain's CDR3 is CASSLRVGDTEAFF. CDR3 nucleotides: TGTGCCAGCAGCTTGAGGGTCGGAGACACTGAAGCTTTCTTT.

The CDR3 spells CASSAQSGTKQFF. The CDR3 DNA follows: TGTGCCAGCAGCGCCCAGTCCGGGACGAAGCAGTTCTTC. The chain uses TRBV11-3 and TRBJ2-1; D possibly uses TRBD1 or TRBD2 (5 bases each). CDR1 SGHNT and CDR2 YENEEA come from the germline V gene. The CDR3 runs to 13 residues. The V end was cut by 5 bases, the J end by 11 bases, with 16 bases between.

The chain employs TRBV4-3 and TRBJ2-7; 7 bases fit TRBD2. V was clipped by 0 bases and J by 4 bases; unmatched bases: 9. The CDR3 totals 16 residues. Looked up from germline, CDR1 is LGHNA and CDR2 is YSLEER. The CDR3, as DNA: TGCGCCAGCAGCCAAGAGGTTCGGGGGGTGGTGTACGAGCAGTACTTC. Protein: CASSQEVRGVVYEQYF.

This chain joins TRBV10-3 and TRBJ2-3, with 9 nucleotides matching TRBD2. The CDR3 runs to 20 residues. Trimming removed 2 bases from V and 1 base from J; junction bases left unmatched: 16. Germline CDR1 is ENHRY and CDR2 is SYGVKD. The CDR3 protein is CAISEARGGRAGGGTDTQYF. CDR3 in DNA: TGTGCCATCAGTGAGGCGAGGGGCGGGAGGGCCGGAGGCGGCACAGATACGCAGTATTTT.